The 17 T cell receptor beta chains listed next were all sequenced from one sample in a study of shared clonotypes between healthy human individuals. The protocol was immunoSEQ multiplex PCR, while the TCRdb copy is restricted to in-frame clones and leaves out a portion. The table lists millions of clones, more than 80% of them singletons. Sequencing was done on a sample of naive CD4+ T cells sorted from blood. Subset specified: CD45RA+ positively selected. These receptors were taken from a man aged 18 to 29 in good health.

As to this clone: The sample holds other DNA sequences that translate to the same CDR3. V is TRBV5-1 and J is TRBJ1-4; 9 nucleotides agree with TRBD1. In germline, CDR1 is SGHRS, CDR2 YFSETQ. The CDR3 totals 14 residues. The junction had 3 bases not matched to a gene; V was cut back by 2 bases and J by 7 bases. CDR3 DNA: TGCGCCAGCAGCTTACAGGGGGCGGGTGAAAAACTGTTTTTT. Translating gives CASSLQGAGEKLFF.

This sequence joins TRBV12-2 and TRBJ2-1; no DNA check was done on the table's D call, TRBD2. TRBV12-2 is tagged as a pseudogene. CDR3 length: 16 amino acids. The CDR3 loop is CASRFFAGGYYNEQFF. As DNA, the CDR3 is TGTGCAAGTCGCTTTTTCGCGGGAGGGTACTACAATGAGCAGTTCTTC.

This sequence joins TRBV28 and TRBJ2-7, with D maybe TRBD2 (6 bases). CDR1 is MDHEN, CDR2 SYDVKM, per germline. This CDR3 is 15 amino acids long. V lost 7 bases and J 0 bases, leaving 16 bases between the germline ends. The CDR3 loop is CASTPGDSSSYEQYF. The CDR3 DNA reads TGTGCCAGCACCCCTGGGGACTCCAGCTCCTACGAGCAGTACTTC.

About this clone itself: Other DNA sequences within the sample encode an identical CDR3. V and J are TRBV5-4 and TRBJ1-6; the match to TRBD1 covers 9 bases. With 4 bases clipped from V and 5 bases from J, the junction kept 1 base outside the gene matches. From germline, CDR1 is SGHNT and CDR2 YYREEE (reference sequence). CDR3 length: 14 residues. DNA of the CDR3: TGTGCCAGCAGCCGACAGGGGGATAATTCACCCCTCCACTTT. This translates into CASSRQGDNSPLHF.

The V call is TRBV5-1, the J call TRBJ1-1; tentative D call: TRBD1 (6 bases). This CDR3 region has 14 residues. V was shortened by 1 base and J by 4 bases, with 11 bases between the two germline ends. The germline V gene encodes CDR1 SGHRS and CDR2 YFSETQ. The CDR3 DNA reads as TGCGCCAGCAGCTTGTCGGGACATCCCACTGAAGCTTTCTTT. Its translation is CASSLSGHPTEAFF.

This chain connects TRBV7-2 to TRBJ2-5; weak D call: TRBD2 (6 bases). CDR1 SGHTA and CDR2 FQGNSA come from the germline V gene. The CDR3 is 15 residues long. Trimming left V 4 bases short and J 4 bases short, with 16 bases between. This chain's CDR3 is CASSSLALEGETQYF. In DNA form, the CDR3 reads TGTGCCAGCAGCTCCCTGGCTCTGGAGGGAGAGACCCAGTACTTC.

This chain uses TRBV11-2 with TRBJ2-7; 7 nucleotides match TRBD1. Germline V gives CDR1 SGHAT, CDR2 FQNNGV. J gave up 3 bases and V 3 bases, and 5 bases lay outside the gene matches. There are 14 residues in the CDR3. The CDR3 nucleotides read TGTGCCAGCAGCTTGACAGGGTTGGGCTACGAGCAGTACTTC. It is translated as CASSLTGLGYEQYF. The full variable domain, completed using reference TRBV11-2 and TRBJ2-7, is EAGVAQSPRYKIIEKRQSVAFWCNPISGHATLYWYQQILGQGPKLLIQFQNNGVVDDSQLPKDRFSAERLKGVDSTLKIQPAKLEDSAVYLCASSLTGLGYEQYFGPGTRLTVT.

The rearrangement uses TRBV9 and TRBJ2-5; D possibly corresponds to TRBD1 (5 bases). Germline CDR1 is SGDLS and CDR2 is YYNGEE. The CDR3 has 16 residues. Trimming took 0 bases from V and 1 from J, leaving 13 bases between them. CDR3 sequence: CASSVATREGQETQYF. The CDR3 DNA sequence: TGTGCCAGCAGCGTAGCTACCAGGGAAGGCCAAGAGACCCAGTACTTC. Using reference TRBV9 and TRBJ2-5 for the parts outside the CDR3, the full variable domain is DSGVTQTPKHLITATGQRVTLRCSPRSGDLSVYWYQQSLDQGLQFLIQYYNGEERAKGNILERFSAQQFPDLHSELNLSSLELGDSALYFCASSVATREGQETQYFGPGTRLLVL.

The gene calls are TRBV2 and TRBJ1-2; the match to TRBD1 covers 7 bases. V was clipped by 5 bases and J by 6 bases; unmatched bases: 15. CDR3 length: 16 residues. Per the germline V gene, CDR1 is SNHLY and CDR2 is FYNNEI. For the CDR3, the DNA is TGTGCCAGCAGTCGGACAGGCAGTGTGGAAATTGATGGCTACACCTTC. Residues: CASSRTGSVEIDGYTF.

The rearrangement uses TRBV18 and TRBJ1-6, with D possibly matching TRBD1 (5 bases). This CDR3 contains 15 residues. CDR1 is KGHSH, CDR2 LQKENI, per germline. V was pared by 1 base and J by 6 bases, with 10 bases between. This CDR3 reads CASSPQEGPNSPLHF. CDR3 DNA sequence: TGTGCCAGCTCACCACAAGAGGGGCCTAATTCACCCCTCCACTTT.

This clone was recorded once. The chain carries TRBV5-4 and TRBJ1-6; 9 positions match TRBD1. CDR1 is SGHNT, CDR2 YYREEE, per germline (reference sequence). V was clipped by 4 bases and J by 8 bases; unmatched bases: 7. The CDR3 length is 15 residues. In DNA form, the CDR3 reads TGTGCCAGCAGCGCCCCGGGACAGGGACATTCACCCCTCCACTTT. Translation gives CASSAPGQGHSPLHF. The whole variable domain, filled in from reference TRBV5-4 and TRBJ1-6, reads ETGVTQSPTHLIKTRGQQVTLRCSSQSGHNTVSWYQQALGQGPQFIFQYYREEENGRGNFPPRFSGLQFPNYSSELNVNALELDDSALYLCASSAPGQGHSPLHFGNGTRLTVT.

The chain is built from TRBV2 and TRBJ2-7, with D hard to call. This CDR3 is built from 11 residues. V lost 5 bases, J lost 5 bases, and 7 bases lay in between. Germline assignment: CDR1 SNHLY and CDR2 FYNNEI. For the CDR3, the DNA is TGTGCCAGCAGTTCGACCGACGAGCAGTACTTC. Its protein is CASSSTDEQYF.

The chain links TRBV30 to TRBJ1-2; D ambiguous. Germline assignment: CDR1 GTSNPN and CDR2 SVGIG (reference sequence). The ends were cut back, 2 bases at V and 3 bases at J, with 10 bases in the middle. The CDR3 contains 13 residues. CDR3 DNA sequence: TGTGCCTGGAGTCGAGAAGGCCACTATGGCTACACCTTC. Translation: CAWSREGHYGYTF.

The gene calls are TRBV5-4 and TRBJ1-1; D is uncertain. The CDR3 extends over 14 amino acids. The germline CDR1 and CDR2 sequences are SGHNT and YYREEE (reference sequence). Trimming removed 7 bases at V and 1 base at J, with 14 bases between. In DNA, the CDR3 is TGTGCCAGCCTCCCTTCCACGGCGAACACTGAAGCTTTCTTT. Translated: CASLPSTANTEAFF. Filled out from reference TRBV5-4 and TRBJ1-1, the complete variable domain reads ETGVTQSPTHLIKTRGQQVTLRCSSQSGHNTVSWYQQALGQGPQFIFQYYREEENGRGNFPPRFSGLQFPNYSSELNVNALELDDSALYLCASLPSTANTEAFFGQGTRLTVV.

The chain joins TRBV7-9 to TRBJ1-5; TRBD1 is a possible D gene (5 bases). CDR1 SEHNR and CDR2 FQNEAQ come from the germline V gene (reference sequence). CDR3 size: 15 residues. V was trimmed by 3 bases and J by 6 bases, leaving 15 bases between them. CDR3 sequence (DNA): TGTGCCAGCAGCTTGGCCGGGGGGACGGGTCAGCCCCAGCATTTT. It yields the protein CASSLAGGTGQPQHF.

This chain links TRBV10-2 with TRBJ2-7; D is uncertain. Germline CDR1 and CDR2: WSHSY and SAAADI. CDR3 length equals 11 residues. V lost 8 bases and J lost 3, with 8 bases in between. CDR3 sequence reads: CASRGNYEQYF. Written as DNA, the CDR3 is TGCGCCAGCCGTGGAAACTACGAGCAGTACTTC.

Remarks on this clone: Other nucleotide sequences in the sample specify the same CDR3. This chain joins TRBV6-6 and TRBJ2-7; D remains unclear. Germline V gene lookup returns CDR1 MNHNY and CDR2 SVGAGI (reference sequence). V was shortened by 0 bases and J by 3 bases, with 6 bases between the two germline ends. This CDR3 is 13 amino acids long. The CDR3 spells CASSYSIDYEQYF. The DNA for the CDR3 is TGTGCCAGCAGTTACTCGATAGACTACGAGCAGTACTTC.